This T cell receptor beta chain originates from a study of T cells after yellow fever vaccination. Study background: Each low-cell-number fraction was prepared by means of SMART-Seq v4 Ultra Low Input.

Germline CDR1 SEHNR, CDR2 FQNEAQ (reference sequence). This CDR3 contains 15 residues. Trimming pared 6 bases from V and 3 bases from J, leaving 17 bases between. The TCR cDNA carried a universal primer site and UMIs from 5'RACE template switching. TCRdb recomputed calls from the 5' RACE reads with MiXCR, one row per CDR3 protein. In the table there are about 580,000 distinct CDR3 sequences, about a sixth of which are singletons. This clonotype was recorded many times. Its specificity is unknown. General study findings and limits: Although most clonotypes did not, a small share appeared in both CD4 and CD8 compartments. Primary-vaccination clones mostly resurfaced post-booster (96% CD4, roughly 87% CD8).

The V gene is TRBV7-9, the J gene TRBJ1-1; unclear D gene. The sequence derives from a young man who received the YFV17D yellow fever vaccine. Sequenced material: PBMCs, taken 4 to 6 days after the first yellow fever vaccination. The CDR3 protein is CASRRTNGPDTEAFF. The CDR3 DNA follows: TGTGCCAGCAGACGAACCAACGGGCCCGACACTGAAGCTTTCTTT.